Listed below are T cell receptor beta chains from one sample, sequenced in a study of T cell responses to AZD1222 COVID-19 vaccine. Profiled with immunoSEQ multiplex PCR; TCRdb holds only in-frame clones, not every one. The sample lists around 100,000 clones, approximately 84% occurring once. The sequenced sample was peripheral blood, obtained on day 0 of AZD1222 vaccination. The receptors come from an adult in good health. CDR3s include the opening cysteine and the closing phenylalanine or tryptophan. The order of the fields is D gene, J gene, V gene, clone size, CDR3 protein, CDR3 DNA. D genes are given only for firm matches. Only part of the rows carry a size: once, few, many, or a class if the clone is expanded.

- TRBJ1-1 TRBV28 - CASSHSWGAFF TGTGCCAGCAGTCATAGTTGGGGAGCTTTCTTT
- TRBJ2-7 TRBV20-1 - CSATGRNEQYF TGCAGTGCGACGGGGAGGAACGAGCAGTACTTC
- TRBJ2-5 TRBV29-1 - CSVAAEETQYF TGCAGCGTTGCAGCTGAAGAGACCCAGTACTTC
TRBD1 TRBJ2-7 TRBV9 - CASSRTGRGYEQYF TGTGCCAGCAGCAGGACAGGGCGAGGGTACGAGCAGTACTTC
- TRBJ2-5 TRBV6-5 - CASSYGGSLETQYF TGTGCCAGCAGTTACGGGGGCTCGTTAGAGACCCAGTACTTC
TRBD1 TRBJ1-1 TRBV5-1 few CASSLGQGAKTEAFF TGCGCCAGCAGCCTGGGACAGGGGGCAAAGACTGAAGCTTTCTTT
- TRBJ1-1 TRBV29-1 - CSVEGLYWGTEAFF TGCAGCGTTGAAGGGCTTTACTGGGGTACTGAAGCTTTCTTT
- TRBJ1-5 TRBV7-2 - CASSLVLDSQPQHF TGTGCCAGCAGCTTAGTTTTGGACAGTCAGCCCCAGCATTTT
- TRBJ1-1 TRBV29-1 - CSVVVVFGEAFF TGCAGCGTTGTAGTCGTCTTCGGTGAAGCTTTCTTT
- TRBJ2-3 TRBV7-9 - CASSLAGSTDTQYF TGTGCCAGCAGCTTAGCCGGATCCACAGATACGCAGTATTTT
TRBD1 TRBJ2-1 TRBV5-1 - CASTVGDRGRDEQFF TGCGCCAGCACCGTGGGGGACAGGGGGCGGGATGAGCAGTTCTTC
- TRBJ1-6 TRBV30 - CAWRGGEGSPLHF TGTGCCTGGAGGGGGGGCGAGGGCTCACCCCTCCACTTT
TRBD2 TRBJ2-7 TRBV28 - CASSLTREYEQYF TGTGCCAGCAGCTTGACGCGGGAGTACGAGCAGTACTTC
- TRBJ1-6 TRBV9 - CASSADASPLHF TGTGCCAGCAGCGCAGACGCCTCACCCCTCCACTTT
TRBD2 TRBJ2-1 TRBV6-4 few CASSEGLAEHNEQFF TGTGCCAGCAGTGAGGGGCTAGCGGAACACAATGAGCAGTTCTTC
- TRBJ2-3 TRBV2 - CASSHPLADTQYF TGTGCCAGCAGTCACCCCCTAGCGGATACGCAGTATTTT
- TRBJ2-1 TRBV14 once CASSQDEVWGKYNEQFF TGTGCCAGCAGCCAAGATGAGGTGTGGGGAAAATACAATGAGCAGTTCTTC
TRBD2 TRBJ2-2 TRBV5-1 - CASSLAGATGELFF TGCGCCAGCAGCTTAGCGGGAGCCACCGGGGAGCTGTTTTTT
- TRBJ2-7 TRBV7-9 - CASSPSRVSSDEQYF TGTGCCAGCAGCCCCTCCCGTGTAAGTTCAGACGAGCAGTACTTC
- TRBJ2-3 TRBV7-8 - CASSLQPMGTDTQYF TGTGCCAGCAGCCTACAACCGATGGGCACAGATACGCAGTATTTT
TRBD2 TRBJ2-7 TRBV30 - CAWSGLGSGRANEQYF TGTGCCTGGAGCGGGTTGGGTAGCGGGAGGGCTAACGAGCAGTACTTC
TRBD1 TRBJ2-7 TRBV7-8 - CASSEDRAYEQYF TGTGCCAGCAGCGAGGACAGGGCTTACGAGCAGTACTTC
TRBD2 TRBJ2-7 TRBV5-1 - CASSLAGSGRAQQYF TGCGCCAGCAGCTTGGCGGGTAGCGGGAGGGCCCAGCAGTACTTC
TRBD2 TRBJ2-1 TRBV6-2/TRBV6-3 - CASSYGRGTSYNEQFF TGTGCCAGCAGTTACGGGAGGGGGACTAGCTACAATGAGCAGTTCTTC
- TRBJ1-1 TRBV3-1/TRBV3-2 - CASSADKTVGTEAFF TGTGCCAGCAGTGCTGACAAGACCGTGGGTACTGAAGCTTTCTTT
- TRBJ1-2 TRBV27 - CASSQQGLGYGYTF TGTGCCAGCAGTCAACAGGGACTAGGCTATGGCTACACCTTC
- TRBJ2-1 TRBV11-3 - CASSLAGTSYNEQFF TGTGCCAGCAGCTTAGCGGGGACCTCCTACAATGAGCAGTTCTTC
- TRBJ2-7 TRBV11-2 once CASSTGTQTFYEQYF TGTGCCAGCAGCACCGGGACACAGACGTTCTACGAGCAGTACTTC
- TRBJ2-7 TRBV7-8 once CASSLEGLAGQGYEQYF TGTGCCAGCAGCTTAGAGGGGTTGGCGGGGCAGGGCTACGAGCAGTACTTC
TRBD1 TRBJ2-7 TRBV20-1 - CSASPRPGQGMITSSTLRAEQYF TGCAGTGCTAGTCCCCGACCCGGACAGGGGATGATTACGAGCAGTACTTTGAGAGCCGAGCAGTACTTC
- TRBJ2-5 TRBV3-1/TRBV3-2 - CASSQPGAETQYF TGTGCCAGCAGCCAGCCTGGTGCCGAGACCCAGTACTTC
- TRBJ1-4 TRBV28 once CASSFGTTEKLFF TGTGCCAGCAGTTTTGGGACTACTGAAAAACTGTTTTTT
- TRBJ2-7 TRBV5-1 few CASSLGPGNYEQYF TGCGCCAGCAGCTTGGGCCCGGGGAACTACGAGCAGTACTTC
- TRBJ1-3 TRBV10-1 - CATQPRISGNTIYF TGCGCCACGCAACCCAGGATCTCTGGAAACACCATATATTTT
TRBD2 TRBJ2-1 TRBV9 - CASSVETSGRGNEQFF TGTGCCAGCAGCGTAGAGACTAGCGGGAGGGGGAATGAGCAGTTCTTC
- TRBJ2-1 TRBV19 - CASSNKAGQRYNEQFF TGTGCCAGTAGTAATAAGGCGGGACAGAGATACAATGAGCAGTTCTTC
TRBD2 TRBJ2-1 TRBV18 - CASSPTRESVGNEQFF TGTGCCAGCTCACCCACGCGGGAGTCGGTTGGTAATGAGCAGTTCTTC
TRBD1 TRBJ1-1 TRBV9 - CASSPGQGVNTEAFF TGTGCCAGCAGCCCTGGACAGGGGGTGAACACTGAAGCTTTCTTT
- TRBJ2-2 TRBV5-8 - CASNTGKTGELFF TGTGCCAGCAACACAGGGAAAACCGGGGAGCTGTTTTTT
TRBD2 TRBJ2-7 TRBV3-1/TRBV3-2 few CASSHPSGTFPRRSYEQYF TGTGCCAGCAGCCACCCTAGCGGGACCTTTCCACGGAGGTCCTACGAGCAGTACTTC
TRBD1 TRBJ1-1 TRBV5-1 - CASSSARGLIALNTEAFF TGCGCCAGCAGCTCAGCCAGGGGGCTAATCGCCCTGAACACTGAAGCTTTCTTT
- TRBJ1-5 TRBV2 - CASMLQPDQPQHF TGTGCCAGCATGTTGCAGCCTGATCAGCCCCAGCATTTT
- TRBJ1-1 TRBV19 - CASSILGTEAFF TGTGCCAGTAGTATATTAGGAACTGAAGCTTTCTTT
- TRBJ1-2 TRBV5-6 - CASSHLAGYTF TGTGCCAGCAGCCATTTGGCGGGCTACACCTTC
- TRBJ1-5 TRBV7-2 - CASSLDARVQPQHF TGTGCCAGCAGCTTAGATGCGAGGGTACAGCCCCAGCATTTT